The TCR beta chain described here comes from a study of blood T cell repertoires in COVID-19. Study details: The United States, Italy and Spain were the sources of the acute and convalescent COVID-19 samples. T cells, B-cell-depleted T cells, or PBMCs provided the cDNA or gDNA that served as material.

In the source study's methods: The authors estimated nucleated cell counts from reference gene primer amplification. Sequencing used immunoSEQ multiplex PCR; TCRdb keeps in-frame clones, though not all of them. The V and J calls and clone size were taken over from that table, and D and trimming were inferred from the DNA. The sample consists of around 340,000 clones, about 86% of them appearing once. This receptor was obtained from a man between 25 and 39 years old with active or convalescent COVID-19. Specimen: peripheral blood.

DNA of the CDR3: TGTGCCAGCCAAGCCACCGGGATCAACTATGGCTACACCTTC. Its protein product is CASQATGINYGYTF. The V call is TRBV27, the J call TRBJ1-2; D gene ambiguous. CDR3 length: 14 amino acids. V was pared by 8 bases and J by 2 bases, with 15 bases between. Germline CDR1 reads MNHEY; CDR2 reads SMNVEV (reference sequence).